This T cell receptor beta chain was recorded in a study of technical replicates of blood from a few donors. Clones were read by immunoSEQ multiplex PCR, and TCRdb kept only the in-frame ones, dropping some. This table has under 95,000 clones, approximately 90% appearing once. J was trimmed by 9 bases and V by 4 bases; bases with no gene match: 8. Germline CDR1 GTSNPN, CDR2 SVGIG (reference sequence). The CDR3 spans 13 residues. The chain links TRBV30 to TRBJ2-1; 8 bases agree with TRBD2. This clonotype was sampled from a human donor in good health. What was sequenced was T cells isolated from PBMCs. DNA of the CDR3: TGTGCCTGGAATAGGCTCGGGAGGGGTGAGCAGTTCTTC. It encodes CAWNRLGRGEQFF.